Listed here are 5 T cell receptor beta chains from one sample, sequenced in a study of T cells in Graves' hyperthyroidism and ophthalmopathy. It was RNA transcripts that yielded the amplified TCR beta CDR3 regions. When the TCR CDR3 underwent first-round RT-PCR, the HTBI primer set was used. TCRdb called the multiplex PCR reads again in MiXCR, with one record for every CDR3 protein. The sample has about 570,000 distinct CDR3 sequences; approximately 44% are singletons. Sequenced sample: peripheral blood or thyroid tissue (not recorded which). These TCRs come from an adult woman with Graves' disease, either hyperthyroidism or ophthalmopathy (not recorded which).

This clonotype has ten or more counts. This chain joins TRBV11-2 and TRBJ1-6; D not resolved. CDR1 SGHAT and CDR2 FQNNGV come from the germline V gene. The CDR3 is 15 residues long. V was shortened by 0 bases and J by 10 bases, with 13 bases between the two germline ends. CDR3 in amino acids: CASSLDVGGGSPLHF. CDR3 DNA sequence: TGTGCCAGCAGCTTAGATGTGGGTGGCGGATCACCCCTCCACTTT.

This clonotype was recorded at least ten times. The rearrangement links TRBV7-2 to TRBJ1-1; D gene unclear. Germline CDR1 SGHTA, CDR2 FQGNSA. The CDR3 is 12 amino acids. The germline V and J ends were trimmed by 2 bases and 8 bases, with 9 bases remaining between them. The CDR3 loop reads CASSLYSGEAFF. Here the CDR3 DNA reads TGTGCCAGCAGCTTATACTCGGGGGAAGCTTTCTTT.

This chain joins TRBV29-1 and TRBJ1-2; no firm D call. Germline V lookup: CDR1 SQVTM, CDR2 ANQGSEA. The CDR3 runs to 10 residues. CDR3 amino acids: CNIDRHGYTF. The CDR3 region has the DNA TGCAACATCGACCGGCATGGCTACACCTTC. The whole variable domain, remainder taken from reference TRBV29-1 and TRBJ1-2, is SAVISQKPSRDICQRGTSLTIQCQVDSQVTMMFWYRQQPGQSLTLIATANQGSEATYESGFVIDKFPISRPNLTFSTLTVSNMSPEDSSIYLCNIDRHGYTFGSGTRLTVV.

There are a few counts of this clonotype. The junction and the germline gene differ at one end; a read error may be behind it. J is TRBJ1-1 and V is TRBV6-5, with a weak D call TRBD1 (6 bases). The CDR3 sequence is 14 residues long. Germline CDR1 is MNHEY and CDR2 is SVGAGI. The CDR3 DNA follows: TGTGCCGGCAGACAAGGACAGTCGAACACTGAAGCTTTCTTT. Its translation is CAGRQGQSNTEAFF.

This clonotype was observed a few times. The V gene is TRBV28, the J gene TRBJ1-5, with 8 positions matching TRBD1. The CDR3 totals 16 residues. CDR1 is MDHEN, CDR2 SYDVKM, per germline. V lost 5 bases and J lost 11; bases outside the gene matches: 17. This chain's CDR3 is CASSPSQGAGVGAQHF. The CDR3 region has the DNA TGTGCCAGCAGTCCTTCCCAGGGGGCGGGGGTTGGGGCCCAGCATTTT.